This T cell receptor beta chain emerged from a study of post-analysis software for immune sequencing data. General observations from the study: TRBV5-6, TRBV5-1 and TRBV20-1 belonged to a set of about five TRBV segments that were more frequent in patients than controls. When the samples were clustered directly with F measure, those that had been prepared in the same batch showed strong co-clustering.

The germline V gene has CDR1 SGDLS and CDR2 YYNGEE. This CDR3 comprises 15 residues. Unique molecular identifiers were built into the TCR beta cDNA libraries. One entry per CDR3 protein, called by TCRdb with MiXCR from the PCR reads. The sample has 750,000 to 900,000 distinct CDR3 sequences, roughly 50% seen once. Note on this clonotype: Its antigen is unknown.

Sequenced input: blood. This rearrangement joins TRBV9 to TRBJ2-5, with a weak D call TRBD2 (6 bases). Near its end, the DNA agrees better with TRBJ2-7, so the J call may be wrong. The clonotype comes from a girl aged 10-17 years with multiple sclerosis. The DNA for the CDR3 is TGTGCCAGCAGCCTGGGGACGGGGGAGTACTACGAGCAGTACTTC. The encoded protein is CASSLGTGEYYEQYF.